This TCR beta chain was identified during a study of radiotherapy plus CTLA-4 blockade in lung cancer. As for the study in general: Overall, less than 20% of patients showed an objective response, while approximately 30% attained disease control. Study results and limitations: After radiotherapy and ipilimumab, tumor-derived clones expanded in peripheral blood. Increased serum interferon-beta after radiation also reportedly predicted response strongly.

Profiling relied on immunoSEQ multiplex PCR, and the TCRdb table lists in-frame clones only, not all of them. The sample holds 62,000 or so clones, roughly 85% seen once. V trimming: 5 bases; J trimming: 5 bases; junction bases outside the gene matches: 5. This CDR3 has 13 amino acids. The germline gives CDR1 MNHNY, CDR2 SVGAGI (reference sequence). On this clone: Its antigen is unidentified.

Enrolled patients, whose metastatic non-small-cell lung cancer was chemo-refractory, received focal radiation plus CTLA-4 blockade with ipilimumab. This material consisted of peripheral blood, taken from a patient treated with radiotherapy plus ipilimumab. The V call is TRBV6-6, the J call TRBJ1-2; 7 nucleotides align to TRBD1. The source is a human donor with non-small cell lung cancer who had a complete response to radiotherapy plus ipilimumab. The CDR3 spells CASSPQGQYGYTF. CDR3 sequence (DNA): TGTGCCAGCAGTCCCCAGGGACAGTATGGCTACACCTTC.